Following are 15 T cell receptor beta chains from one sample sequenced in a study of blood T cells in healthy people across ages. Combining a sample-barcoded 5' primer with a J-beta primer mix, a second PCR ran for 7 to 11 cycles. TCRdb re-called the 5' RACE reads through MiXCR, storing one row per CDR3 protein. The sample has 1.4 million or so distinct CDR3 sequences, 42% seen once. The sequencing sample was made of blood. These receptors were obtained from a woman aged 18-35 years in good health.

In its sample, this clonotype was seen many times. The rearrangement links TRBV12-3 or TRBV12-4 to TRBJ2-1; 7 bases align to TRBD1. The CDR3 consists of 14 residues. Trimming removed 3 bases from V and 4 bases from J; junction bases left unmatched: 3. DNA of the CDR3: TGTGCCAGCAGTTTCGGGACAGTTTACAATGAGCAGTTCTTC. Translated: CASSFGTVYNEQFF.

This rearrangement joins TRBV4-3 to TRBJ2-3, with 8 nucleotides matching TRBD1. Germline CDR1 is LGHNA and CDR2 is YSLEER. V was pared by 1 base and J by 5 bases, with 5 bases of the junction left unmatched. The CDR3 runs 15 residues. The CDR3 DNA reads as TGCGCCAGCAGCCAAGGGGCAGGGGGCAAAGATACGCAGTATTTT. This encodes CASSQGAGGKDTQYF.

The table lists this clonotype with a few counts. The CDR3 spells CASSSDRQETQYF. The CDR3 bases are TGTGCCAGCAGCTCGGACAGACAAGAGACCCAGTACTTC. The chain has TRBV7-2 and TRBJ2-5; a possible D gene is TRBD1 (6 bases). The length of the CDR3 is 13 residues. V was shortened by 4 bases and J by 2 bases, with 8 bases between the two germline ends. Germline CDR1 SGHTA, CDR2 FQGNSA.

As DNA, the CDR3 is TGTGCCAGCAGCCGGACTAGCGGGAGTTCTAATGAGCAGTTCTTC. This codes for CASSRTSGSSNEQFF. This chain uses TRBV7-3 with TRBJ2-1; 13 nucleotides line up with TRBD2. Per germline, CDR1 SGHTA and CDR2 FQGTGA. With 5 bases clipped from V and 7 bases from J, the junction kept 5 bases outside the gene matches. The CDR3 runs 15 residues.

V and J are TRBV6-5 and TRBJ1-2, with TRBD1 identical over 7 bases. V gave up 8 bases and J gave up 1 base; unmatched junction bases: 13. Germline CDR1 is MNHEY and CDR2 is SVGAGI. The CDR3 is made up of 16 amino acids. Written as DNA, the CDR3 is TGTGCCAGCTCAAGATCTGGGACAGCGGTTAACTATGGCTACACCTTC. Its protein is CASSRSGTAVNYGYTF.

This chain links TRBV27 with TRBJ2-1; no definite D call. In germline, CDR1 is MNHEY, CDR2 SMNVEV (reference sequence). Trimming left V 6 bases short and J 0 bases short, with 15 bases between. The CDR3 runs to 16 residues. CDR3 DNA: TGTGCCAGCAGAAGGCAGGATTTCGGCTCCTACAATGAGCAGTTCTTC. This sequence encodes CASRRQDFGSYNEQFF.

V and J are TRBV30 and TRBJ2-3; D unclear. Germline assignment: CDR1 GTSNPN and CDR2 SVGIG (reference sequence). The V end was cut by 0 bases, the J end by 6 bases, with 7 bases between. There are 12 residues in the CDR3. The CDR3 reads CAWSVMGDTQYF. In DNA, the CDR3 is TGTGCCTGGAGTGTTATGGGGGATACGCAGTATTTT.

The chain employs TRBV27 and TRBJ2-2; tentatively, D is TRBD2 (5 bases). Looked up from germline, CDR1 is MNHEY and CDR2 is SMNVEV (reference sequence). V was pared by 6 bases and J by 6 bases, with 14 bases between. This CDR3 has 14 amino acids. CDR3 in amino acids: CASSLIRGAGELFF. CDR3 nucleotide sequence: TGTGCCAGCAGCCTAATCCGGGGTGCCGGGGAGCTGTTTTTT.

The CDR3 DNA follows: TGCGCCAGCAGCCAACCTAGCGGCGCGAACACCGGGGAGCTGTTTTTT. This gives the protein CASSQPSGANTGELFF. The chain couples TRBV4-3 to TRBJ2-2; 7 bases fit TRBD2. Germline V gene data show CDR1 as LGHNA and CDR2 as YSLEER. The CDR3 extends over 16 amino acids. The V gene end was trimmed by 2 bases and the J gene end by 0 bases; junction bases not matched to a gene: 3.

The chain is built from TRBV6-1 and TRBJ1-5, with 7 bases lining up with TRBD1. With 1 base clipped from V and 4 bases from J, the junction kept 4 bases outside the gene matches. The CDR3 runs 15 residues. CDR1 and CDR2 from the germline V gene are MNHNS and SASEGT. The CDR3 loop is CASSEGQGHNQPQHF. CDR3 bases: TGTGCCAGCAGTGAAGGACAGGGTCATAATCAGCCCCAGCATTTT.

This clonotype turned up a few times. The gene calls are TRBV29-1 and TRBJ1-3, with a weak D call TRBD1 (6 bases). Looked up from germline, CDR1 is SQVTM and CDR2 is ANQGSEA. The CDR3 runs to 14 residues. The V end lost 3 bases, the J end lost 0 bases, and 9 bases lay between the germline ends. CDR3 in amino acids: CSVEDSTSGNTIYF. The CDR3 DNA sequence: TGCAGCGTTGAGGACAGTACCTCTGGAAACACCATATATTTT.

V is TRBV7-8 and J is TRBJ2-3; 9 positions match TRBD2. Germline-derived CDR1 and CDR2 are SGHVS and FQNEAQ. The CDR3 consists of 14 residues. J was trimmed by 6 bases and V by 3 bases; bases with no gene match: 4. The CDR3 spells CASSFSGRVDTQYF. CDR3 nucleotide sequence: TGTGCCAGCAGCTTTAGCGGGAGAGTGGATACGCAGTATTTT.

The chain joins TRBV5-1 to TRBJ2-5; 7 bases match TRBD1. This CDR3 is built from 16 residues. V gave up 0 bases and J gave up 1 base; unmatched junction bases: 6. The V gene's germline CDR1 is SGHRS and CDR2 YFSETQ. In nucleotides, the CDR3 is TGCGCCAGCAGCTTGGGGGACAGCTACCCCCAAGAGACCCAGTACTTC. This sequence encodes CASSLGDSYPQETQYF.

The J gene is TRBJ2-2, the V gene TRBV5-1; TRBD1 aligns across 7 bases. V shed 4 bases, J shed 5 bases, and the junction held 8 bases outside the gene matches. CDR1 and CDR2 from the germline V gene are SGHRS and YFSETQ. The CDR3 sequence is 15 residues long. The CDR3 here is CASSPDDRATGELFF. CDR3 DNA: TGCGCCAGCAGCCCCGACGACAGGGCGACCGGGGAGCTGTTTTTT.

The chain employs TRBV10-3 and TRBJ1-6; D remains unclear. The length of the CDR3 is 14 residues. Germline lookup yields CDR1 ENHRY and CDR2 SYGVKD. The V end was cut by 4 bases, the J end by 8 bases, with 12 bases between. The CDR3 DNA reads TGTGCCATCAGTGGGACCAGACCGGATTCACCCCTCCACTTT. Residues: CAISGTRPDSPLHF.